A selection of T cell receptor beta chains follows, all from one sample in a study of blood T cell repertoires in COVID-19. Here immunoSEQ multiplex PCR was the method, and the copy in TCRdb shows in-frame clones only, minus some. The sample yields 120,000 to 150,000 clones, 65% to 80% seen once. The sample comprised peripheral blood. The receptors here all came from an elderly man with acute or convalescent COVID-19. Both conserved end residues are part of each CDR3. Fields, in order: J gene, D gene, V gene, clone size, CDR3 DNA, CDR3 protein. The D gene is left open where the match is weak. The size field is filled for only some rows; it gives once, few, many or a size class.

>TRBJ2-1|-|TRBV18|-
TGTGCCAGCTCACCGCCGGGACTCAGTAGCTCCTACAATGAGCAGTTCTTC
CASSPPGLSSSYNEQFF
>TRBJ2-2|-|TRBV7-9|-
TGTGCCAGCAGCTTGCAGGTCGATTTCGGGGAGCTGTTTTTT
CASSLQVDFGELFF
>TRBJ2-1|TRBD2|TRBV19|once
TGTGCCAGTAGTAAGGGACTAGCGGGGGTTGAGCAGTTCTTC
CASSKGLAGVEQFF
>TRBJ1-5|-|TRBV6-5|-
TGTGCCAGCAGCCAGGGGTCAAACTATCAGCCCCAGCATTTT
CASSQGSNYQPQHF
>TRBJ1-5|-|TRBV28|-
TGTGCCAGCAGTTTAGATCTAACGAATCAGCCCCAGCATTTT
CASSLDLTNQPQHF
>TRBJ2-3|-|TRBV4-3|-
TGCGCCAGCAGCCAAGATATCGGGGGGCAGGCAGATACGCAGTATTTT
CASSQDIGGQADTQYF
>TRBJ2-5|-|TRBV3-1/TRBV3-2|-
TGTGCCAGCAGCCAAAGGGGCGGCCAAGAGACCCAGTACTTC
CASSQRGGQETQYF
>TRBJ2-7|TRBD1|TRBV4-2|-
TGTGCCAGCAGCCAGGAGACAGGGAACGGCGAGCAGTACTTC
CASSQETGNGEQYF
>TRBJ1-6|TRBD1|TRBV6-1|-
TGTGCCAGCAGTGAAGGGGACAGGGGTTATAATTCACCCCTCCACTTT
CASSEGDRGYNSPLHF
>TRBJ1-2|TRBD1|TRBV4-2|-
TGTGCCAGCAGCCAACGGACAGGGGGCAGCTATGGCTACACCTTC
CASSQRTGGSYGYTF
>TRBJ1-5|TRBD1|TRBV5-3|-
TGTGCCAGAAGTTACCAGGGGGTCCATCAGCCCCAGCATTTT
CARSYQGVHQPQHF
>TRBJ1-3|-|TRBV12-3/TRBV12-4|few
TGTGCCAGCAGCAGGGCTGGAAACACCATATATTTT
CASSRAGNTIYF
>TRBJ2-2|-|TRBV4-1|few
TGCGCCAGCAGCCAAGATGTAGGCCACCCCGGAGTAAGGGGGGAGCTGTTTTTT
CASSQDVGHPGVRGELFF
>TRBJ1-1|TRBD1|TRBV3-1/TRBV3-2|-
TGTGCCAGCAGCCAAGCGACAGGGTACACTGAAGCTTTCTTT
CASSQATGYTEAFF
>TRBJ2-5|-|TRBV4-2|-
TGTGCCAGCAGCCAAGGGCAGGCGCGACAAGAGACCCAGTACTTC
CASSQGQARQETQYF
>TRBJ2-1|TRBD1|TRBV19|-
TGTGCCAGTAGTGAGGGACAGAGCTCCTACAATGAGCAGTTCTTC
CASSEGQSSYNEQFF
>TRBJ2-1|TRBD2|TRBV18|-
TGTGCCAGCTCTCGCTCGGAGACTAGCACCGATGAGCAGTTCTTC
CASSRSETSTDEQFF
>TRBJ1-1|-|TRBV28|-
TGTGCCAGCCTCGGGGGTTGGACTGAAGCTTTCTTT
CASLGGWTEAFF
>TRBJ1-2|TRBD1|TRBV19|-
TGTGCCAGTAGTCGCCAGGGGGCGGTGGATGGCTACACCTTC
CASSRQGAVDGYTF
>TRBJ2-1|TRBD2|TRBV24-1|-
TGTGCCACCAGTGATTCTTCTAGCGGGGGACATGAGCAGTTCTTC
CATSDSSSGGHEQFF
>TRBJ1-4|TRBD1|TRBV7-2|few
TGTGCCAGCAGATATGGACAGGCCAGTAATGAAAAACTGTTTTTT
CASRYGQASNEKLFF
>TRBJ2-2|-|TRBV10-3|-
TGTGCCATCAGTGGGGGGGGGCCCTCGAACACCGGGGAGCTGTTTTTT
CAISGGGPSNTGELFF
>TRBJ1-5|-|TRBV28|-
TGTGCCACCGCGCCCGGGAAAAGAGGCAATCAGCCCCAGCATTTT
CATAPGKRGNQPQHF
>TRBJ2-1|-|TRBV30|few
TGTGCCTGGAGCGAGGGAGGAAGGGGCCGGGAGCAGTTCTTC
CAWSEGGRGREQFF
>TRBJ2-7|TRBD1|TRBV28|-
TGTGCCAGCAGTCGAGGACAGGTCAGCTCCTACGAGCAGTACTTC
CASSRGQVSSYEQYF
>TRBJ1-2|-|TRBV28|-
TGTGCCAGCAGTTTATGGGGGGCGAATAACTATGGCTACACCTTC
CASSLWGANNYGYTF
>TRBJ1-6|TRBD1|TRBV9|-
TGTGCCAGCAGCAACCCCGGGACAGGGCCGAATTCACCCCTCCACTTT
CASSNPGTGPNSPLHF
>TRBJ2-6|-|TRBV28|-
TGTGCCAGCACCCCTCTCGGGGATGGTATCTCTGGGGCCAACGTCCTGACTTTC
CASTPLGDGISGANVLTF
>TRBJ1-2|-|TRBV4-3|once
TGCGCCAGCAGCCAAGGGGGCGGGGACTTGGATGGCTACACCTTC
CASSQGGGDLDGYTF
>TRBJ1-2|-|TRBV7-2|-
TGTGCCAGCAGCTTGGGGCTCATGAGGGGCTACACCTTC
CASSLGLMRGYTF
>TRBJ2-5|-|TRBV16|-
TGTGCCAGCAGCCAATTAGCTAGGACGAAAGGAGGAGAGACCCAGTACTTC
CASSQLARTKGGETQYF
>TRBJ2-2|-|TRBV18|-
TGTGCCAGCTCACCAGAGACTAGACGTCCCGGGGAGCTGTTTTTT
CASSPETRRPGELFF
>TRBJ2-5|TRBD2|TRBV9|-
TGTGCCAGCAGCGTAGCGCGGGGGGCCTGGCAAGAGACCCAGTACTTC
CASSVARGAWQETQYF
>TRBJ2-1|TRBD1|TRBV11-3|-
TGTGCCAGCAGCTCGTCCCGGGACAGGGGGGGATCCTACAATGAGCAGTTCTTC
CASSSSRDRGGSYNEQFF
>TRBJ2-3|TRBD2|TRBV4-1|-
TGCGCCAGCAGCCAAGGGGGAAATGTGAGACTAGCGGGGGATTTT
CASSQGGNVRLAGDF
>TRBJ1-6|TRBD1|TRBV28|-
TGTGCCAGCAGCCATTCCCCTGGACAGGCGACTAATTCACCCCTCCACTTT
CASSHSPGQATNSPLHF
>TRBJ1-2|-|TRBV2|-
TGTGCCAGCAGTGAAATACAGGGTGGGAATGGCTACACCTTC
CASSEIQGGNGYTF
>TRBJ1-2|-|TRBV7-2|few
TGTGCCAGCAGCTTAACCCGACTGAAAGCCTATGGCTACACCTTC
CASSLTRLKAYGYTF
>TRBJ2-5|-|TRBV7-2|-
TGTGCCAGCAGCGTACAGGTGGAAGAGACCCAGTACTTC
CASSVQVEETQYF
>TRBJ2-5|-|TRBV7-9|-
TGTGCCAGCAGCGTAAAAGAGACCCAGTACTTC
CASSVKETQYF
>TRBJ2-5|TRBD2|TRBV28|-
TGTGCCTCTATGGGGCTAGCGGGGGAAGAGACCCAGTACTTC
CASMGLAGEETQYF
>TRBJ2-2|-|TRBV6-1|few
TGTGCCAGCAGTGAATCCAGGGGTATCACCGGGGAGCTGTTTTTT
CASSESRGITGELFF
>TRBJ2-1|TRBD1|TRBV28|-
TGTGCCAGCAGTAGCCTCAACAGGGGTAAGCTAGACAATGAGCAGTTCTTC
CASSSLNRGKLDNEQFF